This T cell receptor (beta chain) was observed in a study of blood T cell repertoires in COVID-19. In the study overall: Spain, Italy and the United States supplied samples that represented acute and convalescent COVID-19. PBMCs, B-cell-depleted T cells, or T cells were the source of the cDNA or gDNA that made up the material.

In the source study's methods: Nucleated cell number was recorded as an estimate derived from reference gene primer amplification. The method was immunoSEQ multiplex PCR; TCRdb's version includes in-frame clones alone and lacks a portion of them. Clonal size and the V and J genes are those of that table, whereas D and trimming came from the DNA. The sample has roughly 410,000 clones, about 91% seen once. Germline loops: CDR1 SGHRS, CDR2 YFSETQ. Trimming removed 0 bases from V and 0 bases from J, with 9 bases in between. The CDR3 covers 16 residues. In Seattle, patients joined the study during active infection and were tracked longitudinally.

This sequence joins TRBV5-1 and TRBJ2-2; D unresolved. This receptor was identified in a woman between 35 and 50 years old with COVID-19, enrolled during active disease. The sequenced sample was peripheral blood. Here the CDR3 DNA reads TGCGCCAGCAGCTTGGGAGCGTCGGCGAACACCGGGGAGCTGTTTTTT. It specifies CASSLGASANTGELFF. Full variable domain (missing parts from reference TRBV5-1 and TRBJ2-2): KAGVTQTPRYLIKTRGQQVTLSCSPISGHRSVSWYQQTPGQGLQFLFEYFSETQRNKGNFPGRFSGRQFSNSRSEMNVSTLELGDSALYLCASSLGASANTGELFFGEGSRLTVL.